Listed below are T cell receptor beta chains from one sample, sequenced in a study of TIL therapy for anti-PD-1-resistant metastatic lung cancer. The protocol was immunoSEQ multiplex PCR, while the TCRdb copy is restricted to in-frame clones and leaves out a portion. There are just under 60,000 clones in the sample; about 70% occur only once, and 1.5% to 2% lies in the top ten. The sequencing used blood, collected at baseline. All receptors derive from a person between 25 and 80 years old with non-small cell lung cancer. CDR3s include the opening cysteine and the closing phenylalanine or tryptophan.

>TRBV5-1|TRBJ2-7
CASSPGPETISYEQYF
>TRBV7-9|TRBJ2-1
CASSDGTSNHNEQFF
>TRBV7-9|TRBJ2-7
CASSYDDSYEQYF
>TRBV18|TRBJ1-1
CASSSKSRGDTEAFF
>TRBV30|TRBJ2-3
CAWSVDSGPQGTQYF
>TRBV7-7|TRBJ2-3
CASSLRAGFSNTQYF
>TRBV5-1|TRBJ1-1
CASTPGDMNTEAFF
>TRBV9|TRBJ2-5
CASSSFGGAPETQYF
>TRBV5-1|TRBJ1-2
CASSLEQGAAYGYTF
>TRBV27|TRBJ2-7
CASSPQGSNEQYF
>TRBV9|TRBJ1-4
CASSPQLGAGEKLFF
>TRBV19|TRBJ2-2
CASRGRDTGELFF
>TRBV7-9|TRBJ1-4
CASSPIMGTEKLFF
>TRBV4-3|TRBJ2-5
CASSPRAQGTQYF
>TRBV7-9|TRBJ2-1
CASSSAGDSYNEQFF
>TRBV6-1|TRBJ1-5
CASSAPTGGNQPQHF
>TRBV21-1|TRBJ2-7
CASSKMCISPGEQYF
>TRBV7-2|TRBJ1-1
CASSLARFQGRKDTEAFF
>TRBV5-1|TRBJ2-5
CASSRSSGGLQETQYF
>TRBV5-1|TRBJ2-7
CASSPQPRGRGGGREQYF
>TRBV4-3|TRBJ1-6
CASSLQDRGHSPLHF
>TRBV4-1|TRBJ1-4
CASSQDVAVKLFF
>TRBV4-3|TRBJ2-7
CASSQDVGESYEQYF
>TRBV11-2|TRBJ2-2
CASSRSLLEVGTGELFF
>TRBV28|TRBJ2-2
CASSQGQGDTGELFF
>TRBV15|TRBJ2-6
CATTTRGSGANVLTF
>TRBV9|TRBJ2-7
CASSPAGALSYEQYF
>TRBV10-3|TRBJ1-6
CAINTGSSSPLHF
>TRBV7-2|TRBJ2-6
CASSFRAVSGANVLTF
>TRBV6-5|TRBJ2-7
CASSSPLAGDRYEQYF
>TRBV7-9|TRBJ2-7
CASSPRDRAHEQYF
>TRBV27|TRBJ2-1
CASSPQEGYNEQFF
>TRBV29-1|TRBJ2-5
CSAELARGGETQYF
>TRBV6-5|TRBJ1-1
CASSYEVNEAFF
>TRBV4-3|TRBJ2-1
CASSQEGASEYNEQFF
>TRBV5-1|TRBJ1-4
CASSTGTTGVNEKLFF
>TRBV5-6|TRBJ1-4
CASSPLRGTGSRGGEKLFF
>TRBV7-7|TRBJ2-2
CASSTSGAGELFF
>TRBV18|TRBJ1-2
CASSPTGARYGYTF
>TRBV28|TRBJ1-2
CASSLRKAVYGYTF
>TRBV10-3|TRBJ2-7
CAIAGQSYEQYF
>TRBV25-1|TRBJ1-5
CASGNRGPGNQPQHF
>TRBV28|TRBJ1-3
CASSTDKGNTIYF
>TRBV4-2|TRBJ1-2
CASSQDRSGSLGTNYGYTF
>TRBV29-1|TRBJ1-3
CSVDSWGGPSGNTIYF
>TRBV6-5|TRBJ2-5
CASSYSGQGSETQYF
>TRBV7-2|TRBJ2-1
CASSLVMTGMDEQFF
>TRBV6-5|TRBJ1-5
CASSYTGNQPQHF
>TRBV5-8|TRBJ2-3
CASSSLRGGRDTQYF
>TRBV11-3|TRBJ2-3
CASSPGGPVAGGDTQYF
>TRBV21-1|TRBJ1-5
CASSQVRDRNNCNQPQHF
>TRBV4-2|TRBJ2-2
CASSQEGLAGGRTGELFF
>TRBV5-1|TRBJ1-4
CASSLGSEQKLFF
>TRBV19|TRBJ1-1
CASTEGTANTEAFF
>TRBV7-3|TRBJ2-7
CASSLFVGYEQYF
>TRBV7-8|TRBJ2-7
CASSLDVQGAVRAYEQYF
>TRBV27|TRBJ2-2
CASSSLDRGTGELFF